These T cell receptor beta chains were read from a single sample in a study of shared clonotypes between healthy human individuals. The table came from immunoSEQ multiplex PCR; TCRdb's copy has only in-frame clones and leaves some out. The table includes hundreds of thousands of clones, over 90% detected once. The sequencing sample was made of naive CD8+ T cells sorted from blood. Receptors were obtained from a man younger than 45 in good health. Both conserved end residues are part of each CDR3. A D gene is named only where the DNA matches it firmly. Some rows have no size entry. The others give once, few or many, or a class for an expanded clone.

j_call: TRBJ2-7
v_call: TRBV4-1
clone_size: .
d_call: TRBD2
cdr3_nt: TGCGCCAGCAGTCGAGCGGGAGTATCCGAGCAGTACTTC
cdr3_aa: CASSRAGVSEQYF

j_call: TRBJ2-3
v_call: TRBV7-9
clone_size: .
d_call: TRBD2
cdr3_nt: TGTGCCAGCAGCTTACACTCGACTAGCGGGAAGTGGGGCACAGATACGCAGTATTTT
cdr3_aa: CASSLHSTSGKWGTDTQYF

j_call: TRBJ2-4
v_call: TRBV7-9
clone_size: .
d_call: .
cdr3_nt: TGTGCCAGCAGCTCTAGCGGGACAGGCCGAAACATTCAGTACTTC
cdr3_aa: CASSSSGTGRNIQYF

j_call: TRBJ2-7
v_call: TRBV9
clone_size: .
d_call: TRBD2
cdr3_nt: TGTGCCAGCAGCGCTGAGGGGTCTAGCGGGAGGGGGTCCTACGAGCAGTACTTC
cdr3_aa: CASSAEGSSGRGSYEQYF

j_call: TRBJ1-2
v_call: TRBV6-6
clone_size: few
d_call: .
cdr3_nt: TGTGCCAGCAGTTACTCGGCGGGAAAGTATGGCTACACCTTC
cdr3_aa: CASSYSAGKYGYTF

j_call: TRBJ2-7
v_call: TRBV7-2
clone_size: .
d_call: TRBD2
cdr3_nt: TGTGCCAGCAGCTTAAGCGGGAGGGTCCACGAGCAGTACTTC
cdr3_aa: CASSLSGRVHEQYF

j_call: TRBJ2-1
v_call: TRBV5-1
clone_size: .
d_call: .
cdr3_nt: TGCGCCAGCAGCTTGCTAGCTTACAATGAGCAGTTCTTC
cdr3_aa: CASSLLAYNEQFF

j_call: TRBJ2-1
v_call: TRBV19
clone_size: .
d_call: TRBD2
cdr3_nt: TGTGCCAGTAGTCTCTCTAGCGGGAGGGAACAGTTCTTC
cdr3_aa: CASSLSSGREQFF

j_call: TRBJ2-1
v_call: TRBV7-2
clone_size: .
d_call: TRBD1
cdr3_nt: TGTGCCAGCAGCCTCAGGGACAGCCAATACAATGAGCAGTTCTTC
cdr3_aa: CASSLRDSQYNEQFF

j_call: TRBJ2-1
v_call: TRBV6-6
clone_size: .
d_call: TRBD2
cdr3_nt: TGTGCCAGCAGTCCCTTAGCGGGAGACGAGCAGTTCTTC
cdr3_aa: CASSPLAGDEQFF